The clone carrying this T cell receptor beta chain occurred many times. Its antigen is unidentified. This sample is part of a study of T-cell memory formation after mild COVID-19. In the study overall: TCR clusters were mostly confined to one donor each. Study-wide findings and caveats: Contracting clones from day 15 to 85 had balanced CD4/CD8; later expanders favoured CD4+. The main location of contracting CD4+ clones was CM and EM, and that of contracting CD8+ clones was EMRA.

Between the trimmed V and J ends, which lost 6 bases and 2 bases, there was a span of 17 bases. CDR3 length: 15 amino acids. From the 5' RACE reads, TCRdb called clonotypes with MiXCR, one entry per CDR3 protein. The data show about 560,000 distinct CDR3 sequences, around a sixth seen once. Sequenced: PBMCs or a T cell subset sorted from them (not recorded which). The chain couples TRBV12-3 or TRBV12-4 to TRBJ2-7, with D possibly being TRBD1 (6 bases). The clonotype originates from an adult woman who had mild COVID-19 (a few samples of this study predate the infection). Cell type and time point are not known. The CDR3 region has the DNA TGTGCCAGCAGCCCTAGTGGACAGTTAACCTACGAGCAGTACTTC. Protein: CASSPSGQLTYEQYF.